This is a list of T cell receptor beta chains from one sample in a study of blood T cells in healthy people across ages. TCRdb re-called the 5' RACE reads with MiXCR, one entry per CDR3 protein. This repertoire shows fewer than 1.5 million distinct CDR3 sequences, 42% found once; its top ten account for 7.9%. The specimen was blood. The receptors stem from a woman in her late teens or twenties in good health. The CDR3 runs from the conserved cysteine through the conserved F or W. Each record gives: V gene, D gene, clone size, J gene, CDR3 protein, CDR3 DNA. D genes are given only for firm matches. Size is omitted from some rows. Given values are once, few, many or a class for expanded clones.

v_gene: TRBV13
d_gene: -
abundance: -
j_gene: TRBJ1-1
CDR3aa: CASSLGQTLVTEAFF
CDR3nt: TGTGCCAGCAGCTTAGGACAAACTCTGGTCACTGAAGCTTTCTTT

v_gene: TRBV12-3/TRBV12-4
d_gene: -
abundance: -
j_gene: TRBJ2-1
CDR3aa: CASSLISGRYNEQFF
CDR3nt: TGTGCCAGCAGTTTAATTAGTGGGAGGTACAATGAGCAGTTCTTC

v_gene: TRBV20-1
d_gene: TRBD1
abundance: -
j_gene: TRBJ2-3
CDR3aa: CSDRGVIGSTDTQYF
CDR3nt: TGCAGTGACAGGGGTGTGATAGGAAGCACAGATACGCAGTATTTT

v_gene: TRBV4-1
d_gene: -
abundance: -
j_gene: TRBJ1-5
CDR3aa: CASSLLWSGERPQHF
CDR3nt: TGCGCCAGCAGTCTTTTGTGGTCAGGTGAGCGGCCCCAGCATTTT

v_gene: TRBV7-2
d_gene: TRBD2
abundance: few
j_gene: TRBJ2-3
CDR3aa: CASSRRTSAFTDTQYF
CDR3nt: TGTGCCAGCAGCAGACGGACTAGCGCGTTCACAGATACGCAGTATTTT

v_gene: TRBV3-1
d_gene: TRBD1
abundance: few
j_gene: TRBJ1-4
CDR3aa: CASSLGGGAREKLFF
CDR3nt: TGTGCCAGCAGCCTGGGAGGGGGCGCGCGTGAAAAACTGTTTTTT

v_gene: TRBV3-1
d_gene: -
abundance: -
j_gene: TRBJ2-3
CDR3aa: CASSLSLGDTQYF
CDR3nt: TGTGCCAGCAGCCTCTCTCTTGGAGATACGCAGTATTTT

v_gene: TRBV6-5
d_gene: TRBD1
abundance: few
j_gene: TRBJ1-2
CDR3aa: CASSLTGTAPNYGYTF
CDR3nt: TGTGCCAGCAGTCTTACCGGGACAGCCCCTAACTATGGCTACACCTTC

v_gene: TRBV28
d_gene: TRBD2
abundance: many
j_gene: TRBJ2-1
CDR3aa: CASLEREVGYNEQFF
CDR3nt: TGTGCCAGCCTTGAACGGGAGGTAGGGTACAATGAGCAGTTCTTC

v_gene: TRBV5-1
d_gene: -
abundance: few
j_gene: TRBJ2-1
CDR3aa: CASSREIDNEQFF
CDR3nt: TGCGCCAGCAGCCGGGAGATCGACAATGAGCAGTTCTTC

v_gene: TRBV4-1
d_gene: TRBD2
abundance: -
j_gene: TRBJ2-5
CDR3aa: CASSHVRGGKETQYF
CDR3nt: TGCGCCAGCAGCCATGTCCGGGGAGGGAAAGAGACCCAGTACTTC

v_gene: TRBV5-1
d_gene: TRBD1
abundance: few
j_gene: TRBJ2-2
CDR3aa: CASSTGTVSTGELFF
CDR3nt: TGCGCCAGCAGCACGGGGACAGTAAGCACCGGGGAGCTGTTTTTT

v_gene: TRBV29-1
d_gene: -
abundance: -
j_gene: TRBJ2-3
CDR3aa: CSVAGPITDAQYF
CDR3nt: TGCAGCGTTGCGGGACCCATAACAGATGCGCAGTATTTT

v_gene: TRBV27
d_gene: -
abundance: -
j_gene: TRBJ2-1
CDR3aa: CASGHAGRAYNEQFF
CDR3nt: TGTGCCAGCGGACACGCCGGACGGGCCTACAATGAGCAGTTCTTC

v_gene: TRBV10-1
d_gene: -
abundance: -
j_gene: TRBJ2-5
CDR3aa: CASSEVSGASRKETQYF
CDR3nt: TGCGCCAGCAGTGAGGTTTCAGGGGCATCGAGAAAAGAGACCCAGTACTTC

v_gene: TRBV5-4
d_gene: -
abundance: -
j_gene: TRBJ2-5
CDR3aa: CASSRLAKQETQYF
CDR3nt: TGTGCCAGCAGCCGTCTAGCGAAGCAAGAGACCCAGTACTTC

v_gene: TRBV3-1
d_gene: -
abundance: -
j_gene: TRBJ2-1
CDR3aa: CASSLRTISYNEQFF
CDR3nt: TGTGCCAGCAGCCTTCGGACCATCTCCTACAATGAGCAGTTCTTC

v_gene: TRBV10-3
d_gene: -
abundance: few
j_gene: TRBJ1-1
CDR3aa: CAISKDTEAFF
CDR3nt: TGTGCCATCAGCAAGGACACTGAAGCTTTCTTT

v_gene: TRBV4-1
d_gene: -
abundance: -
j_gene: TRBJ2-7
CDR3aa: CASSQAIYRDKAEQYF
CDR3nt: TGCGCCAGCAGCCAAGCGATATACCGGGACAAAGCCGAGCAGTACTTC

v_gene: TRBV6-5
d_gene: -
abundance: -
j_gene: TRBJ1-2
CDR3aa: CATLTGSDYGYTF
CDR3nt: TGTGCCACCTTGACGGGCTCAGACTATGGCTACACCTTC

v_gene: TRBV28
d_gene: TRBD1
abundance: -
j_gene: TRBJ2-5
CDR3aa: CASRSTGDQETQYF
CDR3nt: TGTGCCAGCAGGTCAACAGGGGACCAAGAGACCCAGTACTTC

v_gene: TRBV20-1
d_gene: TRBD2
abundance: -
j_gene: TRBJ2-5
CDR3aa: CSARAPTLGGGQETQYF
CDR3nt: TGCAGTGCTAGAGCTCCCACTCTCGGGGGAGGGCAAGAGACCCAGTACTTC

v_gene: TRBV20-1
d_gene: -
abundance: -
j_gene: TRBJ1-1
CDR3aa: CSARDGSGPTNTEAFF
CDR3nt: TGCAGTGCTAGAGATGGATCGGGACCGACGAACACTGAAGCTTTCTTT

v_gene: TRBV24-1
d_gene: -
abundance: -
j_gene: TRBJ1-4
CDR3aa: CATSDSRSGEGKLFF
CDR3nt: TGTGCCACCAGTGACTCCCGGTCGGGGGAAGGAAAACTGTTTTTT

v_gene: TRBV7-9
d_gene: -
abundance: -
j_gene: TRBJ2-4
CDR3aa: CASSLALVPGSHEEQYF
CDR3nt: TGTGCCAGCAGCTTAGCTCTGGTGCCAGGTTCCCATGAGGAGCAGTACTTC

v_gene: TRBV20-1
d_gene: -
abundance: -
j_gene: TRBJ2-2
CDR3aa: CSGKGLSWELFF
CDR3nt: TGCAGTGGAAAGGGACTCTCCTGGGAGCTGTTTTTT

v_gene: TRBV13
d_gene: TRBD2
abundance: few
j_gene: TRBJ2-7
CDR3aa: CASSLVSAGVYEQYF
CDR3nt: TGTGCCAGCAGCTTAGTTTCGGCGGGAGTTTACGAGCAGTACTTC

v_gene: TRBV20-1
d_gene: TRBD1
abundance: -
j_gene: TRBJ2-7
CDR3aa: CSAGSGQVAYEQYF
CDR3nt: TGCAGTGCCGGGTCGGGACAGGTGGCCTACGAGCAGTACTTC

v_gene: TRBV7-9
d_gene: -
abundance: -
j_gene: TRBJ1-1
CDR3aa: CASSSASLNTEAFF
CDR3nt: TGTGCCAGCAGCTCCGCGTCACTGAACACTGAAGCTTTCTTT

v_gene: TRBV2
d_gene: -
abundance: once
j_gene: TRBJ1-2
CDR3aa: CANQEDIYYGYTF
CDR3nt: TGTGCCAACCAAGAGGACATTTACTATGGCTACACCTTC

v_gene: TRBV5-1
d_gene: TRBD2
abundance: -
j_gene: TRBJ2-3
CDR3aa: CASSARLAGASTDTQYF
CDR3nt: TGCGCCAGCAGCGCCAGACTAGCGGGGGCGAGCACAGATACGCAGTATTTT

v_gene: TRBV20-1
d_gene: -
abundance: -
j_gene: TRBJ1-4
CDR3aa: CSARDRGERLFF
CDR3nt: TGCAGTGCTAGAGATCGTGGGGAGCGACTGTTTTTT

v_gene: TRBV20-1
d_gene: -
abundance: -
j_gene: TRBJ2-7
CDR3aa: CSARDIREYEQYF
CDR3nt: TGCAGTGCTAGAGATATCAGGGAGTACGAGCAGTACTTC

v_gene: TRBV6-1
d_gene: TRBD2
abundance: -
j_gene: TRBJ2-1
CDR3aa: CASIRLAGSDEQFF
CDR3nt: TGTGCCAGCATAAGGCTAGCGGGATCGGATGAGCAGTTCTTC

v_gene: TRBV29-1
d_gene: -
abundance: many
j_gene: TRBJ2-1
CDR3aa: CSVAGLEQFF
CDR3nt: TGCAGCGTTGCGGGTCTAGAGCAGTTCTTC

v_gene: TRBV14
d_gene: -
abundance: -
j_gene: TRBJ1-4
CDR3aa: CASSRITGLTLFF
CDR3nt: TGTGCCAGCAGCCGAATTACAGGGTTAACACTGTTTTTT

v_gene: TRBV20-1
d_gene: TRBD2
abundance: -
j_gene: TRBJ2-3
CDR3aa: CSAGTSGRGETQYF
CDR3nt: TGCAGTGCTGGAACTAGCGGGAGAGGAGAGACGCAGTATTTT

v_gene: TRBV20-1
d_gene: TRBD2
abundance: few
j_gene: TRBJ2-1
CDR3aa: CSARDQAGVKGEQFF
CDR3nt: TGCAGTGCTAGAGATCAGGCGGGAGTAAAGGGTGAGCAGTTCTTC

v_gene: TRBV10-3
d_gene: TRBD2
abundance: few
j_gene: TRBJ2-7
CDR3aa: CANQTSGRSYEQYF
CDR3nt: TGTGCCAATCAAACTAGCGGGAGGTCCTACGAGCAGTACTTC

v_gene: TRBV6-1
d_gene: TRBD1
abundance: -
j_gene: TRBJ2-7
CDR3aa: CASSNARTGGSYEQYF
CDR3nt: TGTGCCAGCAGCAACGCGAGGACAGGTGGGTCCTACGAGCAGTACTTC

v_gene: TRBV15
d_gene: -
abundance: -
j_gene: TRBJ2-2
CDR3aa: CATSRERGLQTGELFF
CDR3nt: TGTGCCACCAGCAGAGAGAGGGGACTTCAAACCGGGGAGCTGTTTTTT

v_gene: TRBV11-2
d_gene: -
abundance: -
j_gene: TRBJ2-4
CDR3aa: CASSLVTRGQYF
CDR3nt: TGTGCCAGCAGCTTAGTGACAAGGGGGCAGTACTTC

v_gene: TRBV5-1
d_gene: -
abundance: -
j_gene: TRBJ1-1
CDR3aa: CASSPRVGPEAFF
CDR3nt: TGCGCCAGCAGCCCCAGGGTCGGCCCTGAAGCTTTCTTC

v_gene: TRBV5-1
d_gene: TRBD2
abundance: -
j_gene: TRBJ2-1
CDR3aa: CASSQGTSGGQETQFF
CDR3nt: TGCGCCAGCAGCCAAGGGACTAGCGGGGGTCAAGAGACCCAGTTCTTC

v_gene: TRBV5-6
d_gene: -
abundance: -
j_gene: TRBJ2-2
CDR3aa: CASSYVRENTGELFF
CDR3nt: TGTGCCAGCAGCTACGTCCGGGAGAACACCGGGGAGCTGTTTTTT

v_gene: TRBV29-1
d_gene: TRBD1
abundance: -
j_gene: TRBJ2-5
CDR3aa: CGVKPGQGGDEQYF
CDR3nt: TGCGGCGTTAAACCGGGACAGGGTGGAGATGAGCAGTACTTC

v_gene: TRBV2
d_gene: -
abundance: -
j_gene: TRBJ2-7
CDR3aa: CASSVLGSYEQYF
CDR3nt: TGTGCCAGCAGTGTGCTCGGCTCCTACGAGCAGTACTTC

v_gene: TRBV6-5
d_gene: -
abundance: many
j_gene: TRBJ2-6
CDR3aa: CASTSQGSGANVLTF
CDR3nt: TGTGCCAGCACCTCACAGGGTTCTGGGGCCAACGTCCTGACTTTC

v_gene: TRBV27
d_gene: TRBD2
abundance: few
j_gene: TRBJ2-5
CDR3aa: CASSPAGDATQYF
CDR3nt: TGTGCCAGCAGTCCAGCGGGAGACGCGACCCAGTACTTC

v_gene: TRBV3-1
d_gene: -
abundance: -
j_gene: TRBJ1-3
CDR3aa: CASSQATGTGNTIYF
CDR3nt: TGTGCCAGCAGCCAAGCGACCGGTACTGGAAACACCATATATTTT

v_gene: TRBV10-3
d_gene: TRBD1
abundance: -
j_gene: TRBJ1-1
CDR3aa: CAIRTDRSGNTEAFF
CDR3nt: TGTGCCATCAGGACGGACAGGTCAGGGAACACTGAAGCTTTCTTT

v_gene: TRBV10-2
d_gene: -
abundance: few
j_gene: TRBJ1-2
CDR3aa: CASNLGAGSYGYTF
CDR3nt: TGCGCCAGCAACCTAGGAGCGGGCTCCTATGGCTACACCTTC

v_gene: TRBV15
d_gene: TRBD1
abundance: -
j_gene: TRBJ2-7
CDR3aa: CATSRQGARNEQYF
CDR3nt: TGTGCCACCAGCAGACAGGGGGCTCGGAACGAGCAGTACTTC